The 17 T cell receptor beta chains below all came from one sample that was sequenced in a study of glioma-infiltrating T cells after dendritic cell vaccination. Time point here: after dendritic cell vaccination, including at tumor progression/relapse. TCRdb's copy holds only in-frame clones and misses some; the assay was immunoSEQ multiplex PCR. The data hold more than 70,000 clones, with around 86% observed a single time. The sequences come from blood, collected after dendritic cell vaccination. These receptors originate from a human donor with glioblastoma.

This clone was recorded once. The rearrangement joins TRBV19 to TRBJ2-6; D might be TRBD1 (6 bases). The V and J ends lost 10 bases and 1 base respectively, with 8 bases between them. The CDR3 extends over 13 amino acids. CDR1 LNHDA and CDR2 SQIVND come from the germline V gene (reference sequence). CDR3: CATRGSGANVLTF. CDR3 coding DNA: TGTGCCACCAGGGGTTCTGGGGCCAACGTCCTGACTTTC.

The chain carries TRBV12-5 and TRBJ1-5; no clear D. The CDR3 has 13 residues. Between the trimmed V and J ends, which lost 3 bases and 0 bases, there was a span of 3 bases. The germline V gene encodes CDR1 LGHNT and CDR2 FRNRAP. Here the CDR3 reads CASGFGSNQPQHF. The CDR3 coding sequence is TGTGCTAGTGGTTTCGGTAGCAATCAGCCCCAGCATTTT.

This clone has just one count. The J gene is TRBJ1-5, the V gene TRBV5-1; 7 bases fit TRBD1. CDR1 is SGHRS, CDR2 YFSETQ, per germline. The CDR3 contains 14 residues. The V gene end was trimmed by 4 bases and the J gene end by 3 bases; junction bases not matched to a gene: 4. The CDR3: CASSPGTDNQPQHF. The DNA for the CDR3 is TGCGCCAGCAGCCCCGGGACAGACAATCAGCCCCAGCATTTT.

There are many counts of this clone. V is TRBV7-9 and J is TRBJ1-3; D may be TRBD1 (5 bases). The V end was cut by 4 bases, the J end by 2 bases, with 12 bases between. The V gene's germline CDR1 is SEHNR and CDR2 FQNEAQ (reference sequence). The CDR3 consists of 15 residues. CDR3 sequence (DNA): TGTGCCAGCAGCTCAACTGGGGCCACTGGAAACACCATATATTTT. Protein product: CASSSTGATGNTIYF.

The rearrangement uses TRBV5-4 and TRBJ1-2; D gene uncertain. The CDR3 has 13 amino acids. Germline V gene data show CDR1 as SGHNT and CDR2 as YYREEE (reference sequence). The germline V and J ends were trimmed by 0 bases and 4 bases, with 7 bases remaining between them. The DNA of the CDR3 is TGTGCCAGCAGCTTGGTATTCGGCTATGGCTACACCTTC. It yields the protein CASSLVFGYGYTF. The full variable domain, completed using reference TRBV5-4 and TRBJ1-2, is ETGVTQSPTHLIKTRGQQVTLRCSSQSGHNTVSWYQQALGQGPQFIFQYYREEENGRGNFPPRFSGLQFPNYSSELNVNALELDDSALYLCASSLVFGYGYTFGSGTRLTVV.

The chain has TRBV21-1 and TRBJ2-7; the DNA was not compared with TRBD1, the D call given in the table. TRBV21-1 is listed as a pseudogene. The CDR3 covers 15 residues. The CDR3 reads CASSKDRQAPYEQYF. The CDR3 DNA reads TGTGCCAGCAGCAAAGATCGGCAGGCCCCCTACGAGCAGTACTTC.

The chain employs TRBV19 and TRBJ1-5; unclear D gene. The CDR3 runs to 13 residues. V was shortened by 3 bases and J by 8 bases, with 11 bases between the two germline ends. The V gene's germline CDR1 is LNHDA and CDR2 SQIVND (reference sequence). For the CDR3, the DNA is TGTGCCAGTAGTATTTCCCCTCGTGAGCCCCAGCATTTT. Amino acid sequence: CASSISPREPQHF.

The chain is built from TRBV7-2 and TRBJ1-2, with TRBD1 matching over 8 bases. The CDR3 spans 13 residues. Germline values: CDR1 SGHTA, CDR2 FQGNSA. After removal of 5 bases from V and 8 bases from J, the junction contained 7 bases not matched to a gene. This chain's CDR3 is CASSPDRVGGYTF. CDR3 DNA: TGTGCCAGCAGCCCGGACAGGGTAGGCGGCTACACCTTC.

CDR3: CASSLAGAVHYEQYF. The CDR3 DNA is TGTGCCAGCAGCTTGGCCGGAGCGGTTCACTACGAGCAGTACTTC. The chain carries TRBV5-6 and TRBJ2-7; TRBD2 might be the D (5 bases). Trimming stripped 0 bases from V and 3 bases from J, with 13 bases between. Germline loops: CDR1 SGHDT, CDR2 YYEEEE. The CDR3 sequence is 15 residues long.

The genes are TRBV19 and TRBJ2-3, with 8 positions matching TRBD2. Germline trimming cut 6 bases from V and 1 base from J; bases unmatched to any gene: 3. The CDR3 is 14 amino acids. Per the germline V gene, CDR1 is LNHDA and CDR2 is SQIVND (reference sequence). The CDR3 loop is CASSGGAGTDTQYF. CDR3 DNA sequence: TGTGCCAGTAGCGGGGGGGCCGGCACAGATACGCAGTATTTT.

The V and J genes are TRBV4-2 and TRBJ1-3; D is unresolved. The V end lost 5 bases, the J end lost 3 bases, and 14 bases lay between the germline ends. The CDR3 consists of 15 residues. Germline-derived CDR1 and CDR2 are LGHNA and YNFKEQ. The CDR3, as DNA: TGTGCCAGCAGCAGCAAGATCCTAGATGGAAACACCATATATTTT. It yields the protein CASSSKILDGNTIYF.

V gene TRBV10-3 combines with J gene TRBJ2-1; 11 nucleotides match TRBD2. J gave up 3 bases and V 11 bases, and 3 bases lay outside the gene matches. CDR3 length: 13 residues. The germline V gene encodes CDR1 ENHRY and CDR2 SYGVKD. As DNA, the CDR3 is TGTGCCGTTGGGACTAGCGGCTACAATGAGCAGTTCTTC. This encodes CAVGTSGYNEQFF.

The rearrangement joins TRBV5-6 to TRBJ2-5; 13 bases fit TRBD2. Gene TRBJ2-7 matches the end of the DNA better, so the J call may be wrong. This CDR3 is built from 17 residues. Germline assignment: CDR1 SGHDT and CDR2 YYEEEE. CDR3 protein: CASSLGGTSGAPYEQYF. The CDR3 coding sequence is TGTGCCAGCAGCTTGGGGGGGACTAGCGGGGCCCCCTACGAGCAGTACTTC.

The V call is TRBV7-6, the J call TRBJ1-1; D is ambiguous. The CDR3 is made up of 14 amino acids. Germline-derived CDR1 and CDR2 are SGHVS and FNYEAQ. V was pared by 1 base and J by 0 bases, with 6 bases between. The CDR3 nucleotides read TGTGCCAGCAGCTTAGGAGGGTTGAACACTGAAGCTTTCTTT. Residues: CASSLGGLNTEAFF.

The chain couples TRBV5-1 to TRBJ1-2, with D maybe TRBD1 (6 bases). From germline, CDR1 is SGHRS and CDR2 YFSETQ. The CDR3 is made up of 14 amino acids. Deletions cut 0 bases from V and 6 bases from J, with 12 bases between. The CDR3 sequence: CASSLGRGRDGYTF. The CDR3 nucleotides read TGCGCCAGCAGCTTGGGCAGGGGTAGAGATGGCTACACCTTC.

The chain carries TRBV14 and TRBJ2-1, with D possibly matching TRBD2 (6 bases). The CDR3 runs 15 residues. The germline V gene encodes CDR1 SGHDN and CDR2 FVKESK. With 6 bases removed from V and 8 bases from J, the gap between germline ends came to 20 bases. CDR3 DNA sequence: TGTGCCAGCAGTTACCGCGTGGGGGGATACGATGAGCAGTTCTTC. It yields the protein CASSYRVGGYDEQFF.

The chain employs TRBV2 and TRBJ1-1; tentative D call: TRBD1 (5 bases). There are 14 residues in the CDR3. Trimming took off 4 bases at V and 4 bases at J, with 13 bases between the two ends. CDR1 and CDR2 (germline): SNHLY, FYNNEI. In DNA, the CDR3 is TGTGCCAGCAGTGTGCGGGGGTTGGGCACTGAAGCTTTCTTT. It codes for CASSVRGLGTEAFF.